Listed below are T cell receptor beta chains from one sample, sequenced in a study of immune cell composition in non-small cell lung cancer. Clones were sequenced by immunoSEQ multiplex PCR, and TCRdb holds only the in-frame ones, with some missing. Of roughly 3,000 clones listed, around 69% are singletons. The sample taken for sequencing was lung tumor tissue. Source of these receptors: a human donor with non-small cell lung cancer. Both conserved end residues are part of each CDR3. D genes are given only for firm matches. Clone size, where shown, is once, few, many, or a class for clones that have expanded.

V gene: TRBV15; J gene: TRBJ2-2; D gene: TRBD1; clone size: -; CDR3 protein: CATSSRDRGRWTGELFF; CDR3 DNA: TGTGCCACCAGCAGCCGGGACAGGGGAAGGTGGACCGGGGAGCTGTTTTTT
V gene: TRBV7-9; J gene: TRBJ2-6; D gene: -; clone size: -; CDR3 protein: CASSLPGPGANVLTF; CDR3 DNA: TGTGCCAGCAGCTTACCAGGGCCTGGGGCCAACGTCCTGACTTTC
V gene: TRBV5-4; J gene: TRBJ1-1; D gene: TRBD1; clone size: -; CDR3 protein: CASSLREQGVRTEAFF; CDR3 DNA: TGTGCCAGCAGCCTGCGGGAACAGGGGGTTAGAACTGAAGCTTTCTTT
V gene: TRBV4-2; J gene: TRBJ1-1; D gene: -; clone size: medium-sized; CDR3 protein: CASSQDREAEAFF; CDR3 DNA: TGTGCCAGCAGCCAAGATCGGGAGGCAGAAGCTTTCTTT
V gene: TRBV11-2; J gene: TRBJ2-5; D gene: TRBD2; clone size: -; CDR3 protein: CASSLYSGGSLQYF; CDR3 DNA: TGTGCCAGCAGCTTATATTCAGGCGGGAGTCTCCAGTACTTC
V gene: TRBV18; J gene: TRBJ1-2; D gene: TRBD1; clone size: -; CDR3 protein: CASSPLTGEGYTF; CDR3 DNA: TGTGCCAGCTCACCTTTGACAGGGGAGGGCTACACCTTC
V gene: TRBV11-3; J gene: TRBJ1-1; D gene: -; clone size: -; CDR3 protein: CASSLAEASAFF; CDR3 DNA: TGTGCCAGCAGCTTAGCGGAGGCGTCAGCTTTCTTT
V gene: TRBV18; J gene: TRBJ1-2; D gene: TRBD1; clone size: -; CDR3 protein: CASSPADRARGYTF; CDR3 DNA: TGTGCCAGCTCGCCAGCAGACAGGGCGCGCGGCTACACCTTC
V gene: TRBV25-1; J gene: TRBJ1-6; D gene: TRBD1; clone size: -; CDR3 protein: CASRGTGKDNSPLHF; CDR3 DNA: TGTGCCAGCAGGGGGACAGGGAAAGATAATTCACCCCTCCACTTT
V gene: TRBV10-2; J gene: TRBJ2-1; D gene: -; clone size: -; CDR3 protein: CASSEGSPAYNEQFF; CDR3 DNA: TGCGCCAGCAGTGAGGGGAGCCCCGCCTACAATGAGCAGTTCTTC
V gene: TRBV7-7; J gene: TRBJ1-1; D gene: -; clone size: -; CDR3 protein: CASSPTGATEAFF; CDR3 DNA: TGTGCCAGCAGCCCGACAGGAGCAACTGAAGCTTTCTTT
V gene: TRBV5-1; J gene: TRBJ1-4; D gene: TRBD1; clone size: once; CDR3 protein: CASSPGTGDRNEKLFF; CDR3 DNA: TGCGCCAGCAGCCCTGGGACAGGCGATCGAAATGAAAAACTGTTTTTT
V gene: TRBV7-9; J gene: TRBJ1-1; D gene: -; clone size: -; CDR3 protein: CASSFRQVLAFF; CDR3 DNA: TGTGCCAGCAGCTTCAGACAGGTGTTAGCTTTCTTT
V gene: TRBV9; J gene: TRBJ2-4; D gene: TRBD2; clone size: -; CDR3 protein: CASSVLAGGKGDIQYF; CDR3 DNA: TGTGCCAGCAGCGTCCTAGCGGGAGGTAAGGGAGACATTCAGTACTTC